Listed below are T cell receptor beta chains from one sample, sequenced in a study of neoadjuvant nivolumab and ipilimumab in lung cancer. Only in-frame clones appear in the TCRdb table, and some are missing; sequencing was by immunoSEQ multiplex PCR. Of some 13,000 clones listed, approximately 71% are singletons. The sequencing here drew on peripheral blood, taken after neoadjuvant nivolumab, alone or with ipilimumab, at or shortly before surgery. The receptors were gathered from an adult with non-small cell lung cancer. CDR3s include the opening cysteine and the closing phenylalanine or tryptophan. A D gene is named only where the DNA matches it firmly. Part of the rows lack a size; the others show once, few, many or a class for expanded clones.

>TRBV5-5|TRBJ2-7|NA|NA
TGTGCCAGCAGCTTAGATCTGCAGAGGCAGTACTTC
CASSLDLQRQYF
>TRBV18|TRBJ1-1|few|NA
TGTGCCAGCTCACCTTCCAATCGTCAGAACACTGAAGCTTTCTTT
CASSPSNRQNTEAFF
>TRBV18|TRBJ1-2|NA|TRBD1
TGTGCCAGCTCACCTACACAGGGGAAGGATGGCTACACCTTC
CASSPTQGKDGYTF
>TRBV9|TRBJ1-2|NA|NA
TGTGCCAGCAGCGCGGATATGACAGGCCGTGGATATGGCTACACCTTC
CASSADMTGRGYGYTF
>TRBV5-1|TRBJ2-3|NA|NA
TGCGCCAGCTATATCGCAGGGACAGATACGCAGTATTTT
CASYIAGTDTQYF
>TRBV11-3|TRBJ2-7|once|NA
TGTGCCAGCAGCTTACGGTACCAGGGTTCCAACGAGCAGTACTTC
CASSLRYQGSNEQYF
>TRBV5-4|TRBJ1-5|NA|NA
TGTGCCAGCAGCTTGGCAGGCAATCAGCCCCAGCATTTT
CASSLAGNQPQHF
>TRBV6-1|TRBJ1-2|NA|TRBD1
TGTGCCAGCAGTGAAATACAGGGGGTAGTTGGCTACACCTTC
CASSEIQGVVGYTF
>TRBV7-2|TRBJ2-7|NA|TRBD2
TGTGCCAGCAGCTTAGTTAGCGGGACCCGCTCCTACGAGCAGTACTTC
CASSLVSGTRSYEQYF
>TRBV6-6|TRBJ2-3|NA|NA
TGTGCCAGCAGTTCGGGTGGACAGACCTACACAGATACGCAGTATTTT
CASSSGGQTYTDTQYF
>TRBV4-2|TRBJ2-5|NA|NA
TGTGCCAGCAGCCAAACTGAGACCCAGTACTTC
CASSQTETQYF
>TRBV18|TRBJ1-1|NA|NA
TGTGCCAGCTCACAAGGGGGAGAGAACACTGAAGCTTTCTTT
CASSQGGENTEAFF
>TRBV19|TRBJ2-5|NA|NA
TGTGCCAGTAATATGGGCATCCAAGAGACCCAGTACTTC
CASNMGIQETQYF
>TRBV18|TRBJ1-1|NA|NA
TGTGCCAGCTCACCAAACCGGGAAAAGACTGAAGCTTTCTTT
CASSPNREKTEAFF
>TRBV5-1|TRBJ2-7|NA|NA
TGCGCCAGCAGCGGGGGAGGGACAGTTTACTCCTACGAGCAGTACTTC
CASSGGGTVYSYEQYF
>TRBV5-1|TRBJ2-2|NA|TRBD2
TGCGCCAGCAGCTCACTAGCGGGAGCTGATACCGGGGAGCTGTTTTTT
CASSSLAGADTGELFF
>TRBV7-2|TRBJ2-1|NA|TRBD2
TGTGCCAGCAGCTACCGGACGGAGACTAGCGGGAGGGAGGAGCAGTTCTTC
CASSYRTETSGREEQFF
>TRBV18|TRBJ1-3|NA|NA
TGTGCCAGCAACCGGGCGAGCTCTGGAAACACCATATATTTT
CASNRASSGNTIYF
>TRBV25-1|TRBJ2-7|NA|TRBD2
TGTGCCAGCAGTCGTCCCGGGGGGCTAGCGGGAGACGAGCAGTACTTC
CASSRPGGLAGDEQYF
>TRBV30|TRBJ1-5|NA|NA
TGTGCCTGGAGTTTGAAGTTGGGGAGTCAGCCCCAGCATTTT
CAWSLKLGSQPQHF
>TRBV5-5|TRBJ1-1|NA|TRBD1
TGTGCCAGCAGGCCTGGGGGGCAGGGGGGAGATAAAGCTTTCTTT
CASRPGGQGGDKAFF
>TRBV18|TRBJ1-1|NA|NA
TGTGCCAGCTCCCGAACGGACGGGAACACTGAAGCTTTCTTT
CASSRTDGNTEAFF
>TRBV29-1|TRBJ2-2|few|NA
TGCAGCGTTGAAGATCTGCGAGGATACACCGGGGAGCTGTTTTTT
CSVEDLRGYTGELFF
>TRBV4-1|TRBJ2-7|NA|NA
TGCGCCAGCAGCCCCCGGCCCGGATACGAGCAGTACTTC
CASSPRPGYEQYF
>TRBV19|TRBJ1-3|NA|NA
TGTGCCAGTAGTATAAGTCACTCTGGAAACACCATATATTTT
CASSISHSGNTIYF
>TRBV5-1|TRBJ1-2|NA|NA
TGCGCCAGCAGCTTGGGTGGGAGTTATGGCTACACCTTC
CASSLGGSYGYTF
>TRBV11-3|TRBJ1-1|NA|NA
TGTGCCAGCAGCTTAGTAGGCAGGAACACTGAAGCTTTCTTT
CASSLVGRNTEAFF
>TRBV6-5|TRBJ2-7|NA|NA
TGTGCCAGCAGTTCCCCTCGACGGGGGAGCTACGAGCAGTACTTC
CASSSPRRGSYEQYF
>TRBV5-4|TRBJ2-5|NA|TRBD1
TGTGCCAGCAGCCGGACAGGGGGCGCGGGTGAGACCCAGTACTTC
CASSRTGGAGETQYF
>TRBV30|TRBJ1-5|NA|NA
TGTGCCTGGAGTGGAACAGCTAGCAATCAGCCCCAGCATTTT
CAWSGTASNQPQHF
>TRBV6-4|TRBJ1-2|NA|NA
TGTGCCAGCAGTGAGGGCCTTAACTATGGCTACACCTTC
CASSEGLNYGYTF
>TRBV5-5|TRBJ2-7|NA|NA
TGTGCCAGCAGCTTAACAGGGTCCTACGAGCAGTACTTC
CASSLTGSYEQYF
>TRBV29-1|TRBJ1-2|NA|NA
TGCAGCGTTGAACCCCCAGGTGACGGCTACACCTTC
CSVEPPGDGYTF
>TRBV5-1|TRBJ2-3|NA|NA
TGCGCCAGCAGCTTGCAGGTGGGCACAGATACGCAGTATTTT
CASSLQVGTDTQYF
>TRBV11-2|TRBJ2-6|NA|TRBD2
TGTGCCAGCAGCTTACTAGCGGGGACTGGGGCCAACGTCCTGACTTTC
CASSLLAGTGANVLTF
>TRBV7-2|TRBJ1-5|NA|NA
TGTGCCAGCAGCTCAATGGGGGGGGGCAATCAGCCCCAGCATTTT
CASSSMGGGNQPQHF
>TRBV30|TRBJ1-4|NA|NA
TGTGCCTGGGAAAGCAGGGAGGGCAGGTTCAAATTT
CAWESREGRFKF
>TRBV5-1|TRBJ1-1|few|NA
TGCGCCAGCAGCTTGAGGGATGGTGAAAACACTGAAGCTTTCTTT
CASSLRDGENTEAFF
>TRBV29-1|TRBJ1-1|NA|TRBD1
TGCAGCCCGACCCGGGCAGGGGGCTTCTCTTTCTTT
CSPTRAGGFSFF
>TRBV11-2|TRBJ2-2|once|NA
TGTGCCACCCGGCCTGGGACATTCGACACCGGGGAGCTGTTTTTT
CATRPGTFDTGELFF
>TRBV7-8|TRBJ2-2|NA|TRBD1
TGTGCCAGCAGCTTAGCCAGGGGGTATATAGCCGGGGAGCTGTTTTTT
CASSLARGYIAGELFF
>TRBV9|TRBJ2-3|NA|NA
TGTGCCAGCAGCACCTTCGGCTTATATTCTAGCACAGATACGCAGTATTTT
CASSTFGLYSSTDTQYF